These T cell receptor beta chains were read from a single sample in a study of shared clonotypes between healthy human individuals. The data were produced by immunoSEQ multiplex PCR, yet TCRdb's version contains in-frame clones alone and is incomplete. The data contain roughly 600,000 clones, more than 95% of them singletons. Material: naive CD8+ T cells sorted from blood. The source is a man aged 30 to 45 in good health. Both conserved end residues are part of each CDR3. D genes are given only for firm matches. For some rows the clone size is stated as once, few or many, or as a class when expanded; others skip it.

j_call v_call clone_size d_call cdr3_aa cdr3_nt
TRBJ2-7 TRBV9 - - CASSVEAGVFYEQYF TGTGCCAGCAGCGTAGAAGCAGGGGTTTTCTACGAGCAGTACTTC
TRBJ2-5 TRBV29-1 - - CSVRGLDQETQYF TGCAGCGTGAGGGGCCTCGACCAAGAGACCCAGTACTTC
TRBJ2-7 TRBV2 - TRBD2 CASMPERGSILSYEQYF TGTGCCAGCATGCCCGAGCGGGGATCGATCCTCTCCTACGAGCAGTACTTC
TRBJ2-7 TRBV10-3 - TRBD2 CAISAGRESYEQYF TGTGCCATCAGTGCCGGGCGGGAGAGCTACGAGCAGTACTTC
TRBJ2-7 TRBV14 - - CASSQSGGFYEQYF TGTGCCAGCAGCCAGTCAGGGGGGTTTTACGAGCAGTACTTC
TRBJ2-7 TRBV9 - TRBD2 CASGGGVTYEQYF TGTGCCTCGGGAGGGGGAGTAACCTACGAGCAGTACTTC
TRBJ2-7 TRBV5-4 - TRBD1 CASSGGTGNYYEQYF TGTGCCAGCAGCGGTGGGACAGGAAATTACTACGAGCAGTACTTC
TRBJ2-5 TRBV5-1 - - CASSLGIQETQYF TGCGCCAGCAGCTTGGGGATCCAAGAGACCCAGTACTTC
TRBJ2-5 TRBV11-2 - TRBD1 CASSHTDRQETQYF TGTGCCAGCAGCCATACGGACAGGCAAGAGACCCAGTACTTC
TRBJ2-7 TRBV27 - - CASAPGVGYEQYF TGTGCCAGCGCCCCGGGGGTAGGGTACGAGCAGTACTTC
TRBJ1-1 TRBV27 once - CASSFSEGNTEAFF TGTGCCAGCAGTTTTTCTGAGGGAAACACTGAAGCTTTCTTT
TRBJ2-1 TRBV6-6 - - CASSYEPSDEQFF TGTGCCAGCAGTTACGAGCCCAGCGATGAGCAGTTCTTC
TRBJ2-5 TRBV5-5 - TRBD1 CASSHSQGAGETQYF TGTGCCAGCAGCCATAGTCAGGGGGCGGGCGAGACCCAGTACTTC
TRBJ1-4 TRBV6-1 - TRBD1 CASTGTGEKLFF TGTGCCAGCACGGGTACAGGGGAGAAACTGTTTTTT
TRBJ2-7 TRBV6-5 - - CASTIGPSYEQYF TGTGCCAGCACCATTGGGCCCTCCTACGAGCAGTACTTC
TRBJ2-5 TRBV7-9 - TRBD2 CASSKPRLGLAEETQYF TGTGCCAGCAGCAAGCCCCGACTTGGACTAGCGGAAGAGACCCAGTACTTC
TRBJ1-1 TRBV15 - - CATSRTGRTYLNTEAFF TGTGCCACCAGCAGGACAGGTCGAACCTATCTGAACACTGAAGCTTTCTTT
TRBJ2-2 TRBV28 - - CASSSTPNTGELFF TGTGCCAGCAGTTCAACACCGAACACCGGGGAGCTGTTTTTT
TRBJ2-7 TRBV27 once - CASTSSSHEQYF TGTGCCAGCACATCATCGTCCCACGAGCAGTACTTC
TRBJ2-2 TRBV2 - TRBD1 CASSEALGQGYTGELFF TGTGCCAGCAGTGAAGCGCTCGGACAGGGGTACACCGGGGAGCTGTTTTTT
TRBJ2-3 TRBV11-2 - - CASSLDLPDTQYF TGTGCCAGCAGCTTAGATCTCCCGGATACGCAGTATTTT
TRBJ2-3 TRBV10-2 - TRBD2 CASRELLAGEGDTQYF TGCGCCAGCAGGGAGCTACTAGCGGGAGAGGGAGATACGCAGTATTTT
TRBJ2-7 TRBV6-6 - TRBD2 CASSLAGSYEQYF TGTGCCAGCAGTTTAGCGGGCTCCTACGAGCAGTACTTC
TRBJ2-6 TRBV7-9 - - CASSLAPGRAGANVLTF TGTGCCAGCAGCTTAGCGCCCGGCAGGGCAGGGGCCAACGTCCTGACTTTC
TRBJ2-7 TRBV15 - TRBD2 CATSIPLAGLYEQYF TGTGCCACCAGTATACCACTAGCGGGATTATACGAGCAGTACTTC
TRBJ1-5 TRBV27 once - CASRGLGEPQHF TGTGCCAGTAGGGGCCTGGGGGAGCCCCAGCATTTT
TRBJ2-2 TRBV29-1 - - CSVVVIPGELFF TGCAGCGTTGTGGTGATCCCCGGGGAGCTGTTTTTT
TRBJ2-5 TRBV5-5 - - CASSWVGGLETQYF TGTGCCAGCAGCTGGGTCGGGGGGCTAGAGACCCAGTACTTC
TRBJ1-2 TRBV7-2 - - CASSLGVFRDDTSMSHYTF TGTGCCAGCAGCTTAGGGGTTTTTAGGGACGACACTTCTATGTCGCACTACACCTTC
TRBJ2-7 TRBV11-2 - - CASSLSGPGYEQYF TGTGCCAGCAGCCTCAGCGGGCCTGGCTACGAGCAGTACTTC
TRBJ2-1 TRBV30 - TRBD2 CAWSLAGLYNEQFF TGTGCCTGGAGCTTGGCGGGACTATACAATGAGCAGTTCTTC
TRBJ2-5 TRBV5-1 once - CASSMRGRQETQYF TGCGCCAGCAGTATGAGGGGGAGGCAAGAGACCCAGTACTTC
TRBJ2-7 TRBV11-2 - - CASSYGTPSYEQYF TGTGCCAGCAGCTACGGGACTCCCTCCTACGAGCAGTACTTC